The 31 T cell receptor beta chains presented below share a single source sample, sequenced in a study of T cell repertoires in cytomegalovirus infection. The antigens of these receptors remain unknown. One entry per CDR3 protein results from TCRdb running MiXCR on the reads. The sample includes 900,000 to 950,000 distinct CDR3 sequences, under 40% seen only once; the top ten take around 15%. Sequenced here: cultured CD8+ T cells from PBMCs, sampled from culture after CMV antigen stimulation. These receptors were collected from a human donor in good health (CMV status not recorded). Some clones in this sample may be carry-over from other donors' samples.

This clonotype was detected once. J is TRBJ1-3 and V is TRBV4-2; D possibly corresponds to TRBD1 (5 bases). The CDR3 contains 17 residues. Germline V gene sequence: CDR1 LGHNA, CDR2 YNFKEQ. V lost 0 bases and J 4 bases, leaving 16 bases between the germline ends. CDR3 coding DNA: TGTGCCAGCAGCCAAGATCTCGGGGGGATGGGAGGAAACACCATATATTTT. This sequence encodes CASSQDLGGMGGNTIYF.

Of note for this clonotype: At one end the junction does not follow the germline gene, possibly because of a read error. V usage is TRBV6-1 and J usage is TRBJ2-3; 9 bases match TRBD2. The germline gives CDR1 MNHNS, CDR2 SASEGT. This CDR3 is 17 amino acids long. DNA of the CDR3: TGTGCCAACAGTGCCTTCCCTTTAGCGGGGGTTACAGATACGCAGTATTTT. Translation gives CANSAFPLAGVTDTQYF.

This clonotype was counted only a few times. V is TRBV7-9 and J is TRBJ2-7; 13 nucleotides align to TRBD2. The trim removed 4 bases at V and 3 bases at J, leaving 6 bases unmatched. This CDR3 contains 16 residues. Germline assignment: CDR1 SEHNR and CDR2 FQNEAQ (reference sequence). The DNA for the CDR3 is TGTGCCAGCAGCTCAAGGACTAGCGGGAGCCTCTACGAGCAGTACTTC. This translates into CASSSRTSGSLYEQYF.

Here the CDR3 reads CASSYSPRSVGEQYF. The CDR3 DNA follows: TGTGCCAGCAGTTACTCGCCCAGGTCCGTGGGTGAGCAGTACTTC. The rearrangement joins TRBV6-2 or TRBV6-3 to TRBJ2-7; D is ambiguous. The CDR3 totals 15 residues. V lost 0 bases to trimming and J lost 7 bases, with 16 bases between them. From germline, CDR1 is MNHEY and CDR2 SVGEGT.

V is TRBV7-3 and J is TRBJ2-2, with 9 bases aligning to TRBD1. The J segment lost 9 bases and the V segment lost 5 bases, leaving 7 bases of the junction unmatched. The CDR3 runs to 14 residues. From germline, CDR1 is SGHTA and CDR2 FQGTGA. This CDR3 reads CASSRGQGRRELFF. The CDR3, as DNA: TGTGCCAGCAGCCGTGGACAGGGGAGAAGGGAGCTGTTTTTT.

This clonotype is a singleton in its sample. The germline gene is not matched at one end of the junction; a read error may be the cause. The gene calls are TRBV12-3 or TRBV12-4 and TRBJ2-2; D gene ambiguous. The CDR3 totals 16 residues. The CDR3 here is CVSSPLGSGRTGELFF. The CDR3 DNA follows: TGTGTCAGCAGTCCCCTCGGGTCAGGCCGGACCGGGGAGCTGTTTTTT.

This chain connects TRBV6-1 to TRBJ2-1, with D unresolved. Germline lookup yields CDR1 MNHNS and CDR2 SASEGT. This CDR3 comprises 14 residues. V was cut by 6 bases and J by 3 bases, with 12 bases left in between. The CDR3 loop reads CASRLRASYNEQFF. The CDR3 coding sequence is TGTGCCAGCAGGCTCCGGGCCAGCTACAATGAGCAGTTCTTC.

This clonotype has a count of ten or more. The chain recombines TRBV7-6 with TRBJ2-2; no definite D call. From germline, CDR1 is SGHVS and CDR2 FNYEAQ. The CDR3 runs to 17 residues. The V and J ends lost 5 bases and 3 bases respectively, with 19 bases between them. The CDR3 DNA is TGTGCCAGCAGCGACGCGGCCAGACTTGGGTACACCGGGGAGCTGTTTTTT. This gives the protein CASSDAARLGYTGELFF.

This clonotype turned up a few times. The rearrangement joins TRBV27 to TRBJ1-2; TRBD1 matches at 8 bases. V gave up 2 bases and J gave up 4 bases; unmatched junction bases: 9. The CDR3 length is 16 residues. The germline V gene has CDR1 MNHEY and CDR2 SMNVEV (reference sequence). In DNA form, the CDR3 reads TGTGCCAGCAGTTTAGGTGGCAGGGGGCGCACCTATGGCTACACCTTC. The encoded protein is CASSLGGRGRTYGYTF.

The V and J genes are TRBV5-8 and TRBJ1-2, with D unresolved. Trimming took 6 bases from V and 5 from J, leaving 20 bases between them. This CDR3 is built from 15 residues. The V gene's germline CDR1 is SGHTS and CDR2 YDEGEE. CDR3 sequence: CASTPYVGIGYGYTF. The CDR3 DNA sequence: TGTGCCAGCACCCCCTACGTCGGGATTGGGTATGGCTACACCTTC.

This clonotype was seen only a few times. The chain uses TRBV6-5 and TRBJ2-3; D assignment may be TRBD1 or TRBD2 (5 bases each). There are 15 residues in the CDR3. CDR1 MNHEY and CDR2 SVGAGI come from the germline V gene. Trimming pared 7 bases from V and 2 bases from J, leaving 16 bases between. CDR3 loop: CASTFNEGYTDTQYF. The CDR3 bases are TGTGCCAGCACCTTTAATGAGGGGTACACAGATACGCAGTATTTT.

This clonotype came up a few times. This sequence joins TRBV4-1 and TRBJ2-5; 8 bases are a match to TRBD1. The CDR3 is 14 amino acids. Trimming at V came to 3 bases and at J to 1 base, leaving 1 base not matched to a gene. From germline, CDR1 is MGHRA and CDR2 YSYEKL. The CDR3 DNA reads TGCGCCAGCAGCCATACAGGGGGCCAAGAGACCCAGTACTTC. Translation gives CASSHTGGQETQYF.

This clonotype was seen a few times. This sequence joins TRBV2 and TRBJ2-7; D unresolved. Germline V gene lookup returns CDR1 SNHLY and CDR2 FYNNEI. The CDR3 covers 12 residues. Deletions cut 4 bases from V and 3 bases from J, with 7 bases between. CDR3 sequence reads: CASSGKGYEQYF. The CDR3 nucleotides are TGTGCCAGCAGTGGGAAGGGCTACGAGCAGTACTTC.

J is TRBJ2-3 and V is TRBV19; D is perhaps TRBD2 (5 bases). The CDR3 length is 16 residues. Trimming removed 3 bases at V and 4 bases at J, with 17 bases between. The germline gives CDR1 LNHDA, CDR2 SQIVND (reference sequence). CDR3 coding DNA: TGTGCCAGTAGTATCAACCGGGATTGGTATGCAGATACGCAGTATTTT. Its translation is CASSINRDWYADTQYF.

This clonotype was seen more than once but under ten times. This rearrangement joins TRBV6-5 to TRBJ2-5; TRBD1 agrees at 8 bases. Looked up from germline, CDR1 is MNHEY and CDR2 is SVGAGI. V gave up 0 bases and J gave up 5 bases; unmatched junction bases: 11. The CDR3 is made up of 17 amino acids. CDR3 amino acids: CASSYSVIRTGWETQYF. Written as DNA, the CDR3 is TGTGCCAGCAGTTACTCCGTGATACGGACAGGGTGGGAGACCCAGTACTTC.

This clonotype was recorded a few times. CDR3 coding DNA: TGTGCCAGCAGTTGGGGCAGGACTTTCGATGAGCAGTTCTTC. Its translation is CASSWGRTFDEQFF. The rearrangement joins TRBV12-3 or TRBV12-4 to TRBJ2-1; D assignment may be TRBD1 or TRBD2 (5 bases each). This CDR3 has 14 residues. The V gene lost 4 bases and the J gene lost 8 bases, with 15 bases spanning the gap.

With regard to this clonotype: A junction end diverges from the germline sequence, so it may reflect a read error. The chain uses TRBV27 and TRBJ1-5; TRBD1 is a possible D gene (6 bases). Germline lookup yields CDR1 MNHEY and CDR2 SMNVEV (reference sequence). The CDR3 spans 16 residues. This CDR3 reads CANSLLTGNSNQPQHF. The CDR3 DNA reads TGTGCCAACAGTCTCCTGACAGGAAATAGCAATCAGCCCCAGCATTTT.

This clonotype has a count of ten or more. In DNA, the CDR3 is TGTGCCAGCAGCCCCCGGGCTGGGAGGGAAGATACGCAGTATTTT. This codes for CASSPRAGREDTQYF. This sequence joins TRBV7-6 and TRBJ2-3; TRBD2 matches 7 bases. Losses at the gene ends were 5 bases for V and 5 bases for J; bases not matched to a gene: 10. The CDR3 contains 15 residues. CDR1 and CDR2 (germline): SGHVS, FNYEAQ.

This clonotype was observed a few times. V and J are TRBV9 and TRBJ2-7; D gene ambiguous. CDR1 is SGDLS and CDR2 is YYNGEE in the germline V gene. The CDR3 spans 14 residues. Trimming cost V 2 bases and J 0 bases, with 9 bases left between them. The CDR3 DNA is TGTGCCAGCAGCGTCGGGCGGAGCTCCTACGAGCAGTACTTC. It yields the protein CASSVGRSSYEQYF. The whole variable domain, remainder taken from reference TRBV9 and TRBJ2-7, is DSGVTQTPKHLITATGQRVTLRCSPRSGDLSVYWYQQSLDQGLQFLIQYYNGEERAKGNILERFSAQQFPDLHSELNLSSLELGDSALYFCASSVGRSSYEQYFGPGTRLTVT.

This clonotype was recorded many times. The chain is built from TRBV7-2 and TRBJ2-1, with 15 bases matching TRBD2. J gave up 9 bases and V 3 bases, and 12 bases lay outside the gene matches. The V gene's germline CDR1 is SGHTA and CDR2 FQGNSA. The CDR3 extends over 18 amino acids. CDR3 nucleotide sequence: TGTGCCAGCAGCTTCGCAGCAGGAGGACTAGCGGGGGGGAGTGAGCAGTTCTTC. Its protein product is CASSFAAGGLAGGSEQFF.

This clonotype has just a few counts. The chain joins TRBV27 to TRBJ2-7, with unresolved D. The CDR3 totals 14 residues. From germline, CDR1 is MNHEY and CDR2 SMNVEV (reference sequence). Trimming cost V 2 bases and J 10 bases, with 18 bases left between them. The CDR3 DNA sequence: TGTGCCAGCAGTTTAGGGGATCATTCCTTAAAACAGTACTTC. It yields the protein CASSLGDHSLKQYF.

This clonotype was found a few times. The CDR3 is CASSFFGDPDTQYF. The CDR3 nucleotides are TGTGCCAGCAGCTTTTTCGGGGACCCAGATACGCAGTATTTT. The rearrangement links TRBV11-2 to TRBJ2-3; the D gene could be TRBD1 or TRBD2 (5 bases each). Trimming took off 3 bases at V and 4 bases at J, with 11 bases between the two ends. CDR1 and CDR2 (germline): SGHAT, FQNNGV. CDR3 size: 14 residues.

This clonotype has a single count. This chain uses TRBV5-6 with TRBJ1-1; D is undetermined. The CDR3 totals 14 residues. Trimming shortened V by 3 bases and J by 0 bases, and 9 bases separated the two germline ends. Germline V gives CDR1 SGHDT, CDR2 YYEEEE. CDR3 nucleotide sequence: TGTGCCAGCAGCTCCCCATCTCTGAACACTGAAGCTTTCTTT. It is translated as CASSSPSLNTEAFF.

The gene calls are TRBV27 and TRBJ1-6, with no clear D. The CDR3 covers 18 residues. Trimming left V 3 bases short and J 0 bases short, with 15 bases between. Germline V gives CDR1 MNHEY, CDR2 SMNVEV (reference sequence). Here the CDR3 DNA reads TGTGCCAGCAGTTTGAGCCGGGAGACGAGCTCCTATAATTCACCCCTCCACTTT. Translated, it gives CASSLSRETSSYNSPLHF.

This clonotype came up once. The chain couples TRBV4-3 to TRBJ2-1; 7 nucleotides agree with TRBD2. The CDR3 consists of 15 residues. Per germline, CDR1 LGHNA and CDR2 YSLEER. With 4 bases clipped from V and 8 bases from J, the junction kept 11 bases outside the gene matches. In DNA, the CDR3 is TGCGCCAGCAGCCCGGGACTACTCATTAAGGATGAGCAGTTCTTC. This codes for CASSPGLLIKDEQFF.

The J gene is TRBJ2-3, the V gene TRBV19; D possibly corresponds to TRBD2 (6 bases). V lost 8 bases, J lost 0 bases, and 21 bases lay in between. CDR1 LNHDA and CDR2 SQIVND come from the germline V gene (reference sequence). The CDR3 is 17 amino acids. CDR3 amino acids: CASSTSGPPFSTDTQYF. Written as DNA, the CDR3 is TGTGCCAGTTCGACTAGTGGACCCCCTTTTAGCACAGATACGCAGTATTTT.

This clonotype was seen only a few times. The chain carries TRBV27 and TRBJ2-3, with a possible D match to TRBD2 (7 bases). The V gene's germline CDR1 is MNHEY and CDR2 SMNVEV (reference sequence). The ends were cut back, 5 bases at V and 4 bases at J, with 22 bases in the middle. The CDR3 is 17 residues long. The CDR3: CASSTLWGGRGADTQYF. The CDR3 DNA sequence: TGTGCCAGCAGTACCCTGTGGGGGGGGCGAGGGGCAGATACGCAGTATTTT.

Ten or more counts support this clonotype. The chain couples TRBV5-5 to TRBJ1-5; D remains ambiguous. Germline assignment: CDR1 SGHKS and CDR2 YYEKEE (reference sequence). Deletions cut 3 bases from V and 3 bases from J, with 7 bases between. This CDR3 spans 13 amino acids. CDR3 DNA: TGTGCCAGCAGCTACGATGTCAATCAGCCCCAGCATTTT. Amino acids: CASSYDVNQPQHF.

The CDR3 spells CSASGGGRELDEAFF. The CDR3 bases are TGCAGTGCTAGTGGTGGGGGCCGTGAGCTGGATGAAGCTTTCTTT. The chain carries TRBV20-1 and TRBJ1-1; a weak D match, TRBD1 (6 bases). The CDR3 runs 15 residues. V was shortened by 3 bases and J by 7 bases, with 21 bases between the two germline ends. Germline V lookup: CDR1 DFQATT, CDR2 SNEGSKA (reference sequence).

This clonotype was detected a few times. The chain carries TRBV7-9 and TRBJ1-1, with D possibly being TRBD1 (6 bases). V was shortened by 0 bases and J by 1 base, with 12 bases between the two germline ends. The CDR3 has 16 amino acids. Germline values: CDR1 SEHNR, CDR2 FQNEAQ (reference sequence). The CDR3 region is CASSLAGGLRNTEAFF. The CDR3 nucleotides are TGTGCCAGCAGCTTAGCGGGGGGGCTGAGGAACACTGAAGCTTTCTTT.

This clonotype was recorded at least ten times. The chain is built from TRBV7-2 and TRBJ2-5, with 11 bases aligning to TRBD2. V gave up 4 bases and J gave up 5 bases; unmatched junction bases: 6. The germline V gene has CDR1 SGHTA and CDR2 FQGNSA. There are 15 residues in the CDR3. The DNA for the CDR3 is TGTGCCAGCAGCTATAGCGGGGGGGCCGTGGAGACCCAGTACTTC. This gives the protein CASSYSGGAVETQYF.